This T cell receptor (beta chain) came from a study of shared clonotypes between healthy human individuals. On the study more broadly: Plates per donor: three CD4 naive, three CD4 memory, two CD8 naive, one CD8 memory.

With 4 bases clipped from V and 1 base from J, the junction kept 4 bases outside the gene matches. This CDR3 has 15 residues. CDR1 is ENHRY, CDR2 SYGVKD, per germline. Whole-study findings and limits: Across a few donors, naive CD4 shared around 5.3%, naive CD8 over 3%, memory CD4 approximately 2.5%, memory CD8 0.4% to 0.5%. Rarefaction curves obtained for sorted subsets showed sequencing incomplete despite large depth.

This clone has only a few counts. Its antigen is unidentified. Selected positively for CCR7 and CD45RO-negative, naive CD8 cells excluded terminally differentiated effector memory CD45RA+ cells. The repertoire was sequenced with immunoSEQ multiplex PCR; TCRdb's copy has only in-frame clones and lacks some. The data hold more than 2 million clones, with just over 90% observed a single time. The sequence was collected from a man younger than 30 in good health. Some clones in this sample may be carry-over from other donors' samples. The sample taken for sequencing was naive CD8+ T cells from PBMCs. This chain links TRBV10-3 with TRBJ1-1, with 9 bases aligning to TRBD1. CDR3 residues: CAISGGQGGNTEAFF. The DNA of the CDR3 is TGTGCCATCAGTGGGGGACAGGGAGGGAACACTGAAGCTTTCTTT.